Included here is one T cell receptor beta chain sequence, with context. The antigen is unknown. Trimming removed 2 bases from V and 3 bases from J, with 4 bases in between. The CDR3 spans 13 residues. Germline V lookup: CDR1 LNHNV, CDR2 YYDKDF (reference sequence). These data originate in a study of vaccination and CD4 T cells after COVID-19. Oncomine TCR Beta short-read sequencing was applied to DNA from cultured CD4+ T cells. TCRdb independently ran MiXCR on the PCR reads; one entry per CDR3 protein. The table shows more than 7,500 distinct CDR3 sequences, with roughly three fifths occurring only once. Treatment noted: roughly 10-day PBMC culture with coronavirus spike peptide pools or control peptides (ViraFEST assay).

The source of this sequence is a human donor who had recovered from COVID-19. This chain links TRBV15 with TRBJ2-2, with D uncertain. The source material was CD4+ T cells from blood, cultured in vitro. CDR3 sequence reads: CATSRQDTGELFF. Here the CDR3 DNA reads TGTGCCACCAGCAGACAGGACACCGGGGAGCTGTTTTTT.